This T cell receptor beta chain was documented in a study of T-cell memory formation after mild COVID-19. Across the whole study: TCR clusters were largely donor specific.

Using constant-segment primers, 5'RACE produced TCR alpha and TCR beta cDNA libraries carrying sample barcodes and UMIs. TCRdb analysed the 5' RACE reads with MiXCR anew, one entry per CDR3 protein. In the table there are some 150,000 distinct CDR3 sequences, approximately 26% of which are singletons. Germline loops: CDR1 KGHDR, CDR2 SFDVKD. V was cut by 7 bases and J by 7 bases, with 13 bases left in between. The CDR3 has 13 residues. Overall study results and limits: Mostly located in CM and EM were contracting CD4+ clones, with contracting CD8+ clones located in EMRA. Later expanders leaned toward CD4+, whereas clones contracting from day 15 to 85 were balanced CD4/CD8.

This clonotype was observed a handful of times. Its antigen is unknown. The TCR comes from an adult woman who had mild COVID-19 (a few samples of this study predate the infection). Cell type and time point are not known. Input material: PBMCs or a T cell subset sorted from them (not recorded which). The rearrangement uses TRBV24-1 and TRBJ2-1, with D perhaps matching TRBD2 (6 bases). The DNA of the CDR3 is TGTGCCACCAGGGGAGCAGGGAGGAATGAGCAGTTCTTC. As protein: CATRGAGRNEQFF.